These 22 T cell receptor beta chains share one sample of origin, sequenced in a study of response to subunit inactivated influenza vaccine. TCRdb re-called the RT-PCR reads with MiXCR, one entry per CDR3 protein. This repertoire shows hundreds of thousands of distinct CDR3 sequences, less than 10% found once; its top ten account for 13%. Sequencing was performed on PBMCs from blood, taken around 25 months after vaccination. All receptors come from a man aged 45 to 75 who received an inactivated influenza vaccine.

The sample holds a few counts of this clonotype. The V call is TRBV28, the J call TRBJ2-5, with D unclear. The ends were cut back, 11 bases at V and 0 bases at J, with 10 bases in the middle. The CDR3 has 12 residues. The germline V gene has CDR1 MDHEN and CDR2 SYDVKM. CDR3 residues: CAVRAYQETQYF. In DNA form, the CDR3 reads TGTGCCGTCCGGGCGTACCAAGAGACCCAGTACTTC.

This rearrangement joins TRBV5-1 to TRBJ1-1; D ambiguous. Per the germline V gene, CDR1 is SGHRS and CDR2 is YFSETQ. The CDR3 has 13 residues. V lost 5 bases and J lost 1, with 9 bases in between. The CDR3 sequence: CASRGGPNTEAFF. The CDR3 DNA reads TGCGCCAGCAGAGGTGGGCCGAACACTGAAGCTTTCTTT.

This clonotype has more than one count but fewer than ten. The rearrangement links TRBV9 to TRBJ2-7, with D perhaps given as TRBD1 or TRBD2 (5 bases each). CDR3 length equals 15 residues. Germline assignment: CDR1 SGDLS and CDR2 YYNGEE. V lost 0 bases, J lost 0 bases, and 10 bases lay in between. CDR3 loop: CASSVAPGSSYEQYF. CDR3 nucleotide sequence: TGTGCCAGCAGCGTAGCTCCAGGGAGCTCCTACGAGCAGTACTTC.

This clonotype was seen ten or more times. The chain is built from TRBV3-1 and TRBJ2-6; D is undetermined. The CDR3 sequence is 18 residues long. Germline lookup yields CDR1 LGHDT and CDR2 YNNKEL (reference sequence). Trimming stripped 1 base from V and 1 base from J, with 14 bases between. The DNA of the CDR3 is TGTGCCAGCAGCCAAGGTCCTATCGCTTGGTCTGGGGCCAACGTCCTGACTTTC. Residues: CASSQGPIAWSGANVLTF.

This clonotype was recorded many times. The chain links TRBV28 to TRBJ2-7; TRBD2 aligns across 7 bases. V trimming: 9 bases; J trimming: 4 bases; junction bases outside the gene matches: 9. In germline, CDR1 is MDHEN, CDR2 SYDVKM. This CDR3 is 13 amino acids long. The CDR3 reads CASHGGRSYEQYF. For the CDR3, the DNA is TGTGCCAGTCACGGGGGGAGATCGTACGAGCAGTACTTC.

In its sample, this clonotype was seen many times. CDR3 sequence reads: CASSLASGTNYGYTF. As DNA, the CDR3 is TGCGCCAGCAGCTTGGCGTCGGGCACGAACTATGGCTACACCTTC. The chain combines TRBV5-1 with TRBJ1-2; D is uncertain. V lost 0 bases to trimming and J lost 2 bases, with 11 bases between them. Germline lookup yields CDR1 SGHRS and CDR2 YFSETQ. The CDR3 is made up of 15 amino acids.

The gene calls are TRBV4-3 and TRBJ2-2, with D perhaps matching TRBD1 (5 bases). V was clipped by 3 bases and J by 4 bases, with 15 bases between them. The CDR3 spans 16 residues. Germline lookup yields CDR1 LGHNA and CDR2 YSLEER. In nucleotides, the CDR3 is TGCGCCAGCAGCCATTCAGGGCCCTGGCTCACCGGGGAGCTGTTTTTT. It codes for CASSHSGPWLTGELFF.

In this sample, this clonotype turned up many times. The chain employs TRBV20-1 and TRBJ1-2; 8 nucleotides line up with TRBD1. Germline loops: CDR1 DFQATT, CDR2 SNEGSKA (reference sequence). This CDR3 spans 13 amino acids. The V segment lost 6 bases and the J segment 4 bases; nucleotides outside the gene matches: 7. The CDR3 loop reads CSATRGQGYGYTF. The DNA of the CDR3 is TGCAGTGCAACCAGGGGGCAGGGCTATGGCTACACCTTC.

This clonotype was counted ten times or more. The CDR3 reads CASSTTTSDSYEQYF. The CDR3 region has the DNA TGCGCCAGCAGTACCACGACTAGCGACTCCTACGAGCAGTACTTC. V gene TRBV10-2 combines with J gene TRBJ2-7; 8 bases are shared with TRBD2. Trimming removed 5 bases from V and 0 bases from J; junction bases left unmatched: 6. Germline CDR1 and CDR2: WSHSY and SAAADI. The length of the CDR3 is 15 residues.

This clonotype was observed at least ten times. This CDR3 reads CASSFGTSGTGELFF. CDR3 DNA: TGTGCCAGCAGTTTCGGGACTAGCGGCACCGGGGAGCTGTTTTTT. This chain uses TRBV27 with TRBJ2-2; TRBD2 aligns across 11 bases. The CDR3 totals 15 residues. With V trimmed by 3 bases and J by 4 bases, 1 base remained unmatched. The germline V gene encodes CDR1 MNHEY and CDR2 SMNVEV (reference sequence).

The genes are TRBV5-1 and TRBJ2-5, with 7 bases that match TRBD1. Germline CDR1 SGHRS, CDR2 YFSETQ. V gave up 4 bases and J gave up 5 bases; unmatched junction bases: 11. The CDR3 runs 15 residues. CDR3 amino acids: CASSPGQAQGETQYF. CDR3 bases: TGCGCCAGCAGCCCCGGACAGGCCCAGGGGGAGACCCAGTACTTC.

The table lists this clonotype with a few counts. The rearrangement joins TRBV6-1 to TRBJ2-5; D may be TRBD1 (5 bases). The germline V gene encodes CDR1 MNHNS and CDR2 SASEGT. The length of the CDR3 is 16 residues. Trimming pared 10 bases from V and 5 bases from J, leaving 26 bases between. CDR3 coding DNA: TGTGCCACTACGAGCCAGGCTTCCAGGGTTTGGGAGACCCAGTACTTC. This gives the protein CATTSQASRVWETQYF.

CDR3 DNA: TGTGCCAGTAGTATTAGCGGGGCCCTCAATGAGCAGTTCTTC. Translated: CASSISGALNEQFF. The chain is built from TRBV19 and TRBJ2-1; TRBD2 agrees at 8 bases. Germline lookup yields CDR1 LNHDA and CDR2 SQIVND (reference sequence). J lost 6 bases, V lost 3 bases, and 4 bases had no gene match. There are 14 residues in the CDR3.

This clonotype was picked up a small number of times. The genes are TRBV4-3 and TRBJ2-7; D uncertain. The CDR3 is 14 amino acids. The germline V gene has CDR1 LGHNA and CDR2 YSLEER. With 4 bases removed from V and 6 bases from J, the gap between germline ends came to 16 bases. The CDR3 nucleotides read TGCGCCAGCAGCCCCCCTCCGCAGGATTCCGAGCAGTACTTC. Translation: CASSPPPQDSEQYF.

Only a few counts were recorded for this clonotype. The chain carries TRBV10-3 and TRBJ1-5; no definite D call. V dropped 2 bases and J dropped 5 bases, with 10 bases sitting between them. This CDR3 spans 14 amino acids. Per germline, CDR1 ENHRY and CDR2 SYGVKD. The DNA of the CDR3 is TGTGCCATCAGTGAGCATAGGTCCTATCAGCCCCAGCATTTT. This gives the protein CAISEHRSYQPQHF.

The sample holds a few counts of this clonotype. The J gene is TRBJ2-7, the V gene TRBV7-2; TRBD2 might be the D (6 bases). Germline loops: CDR1 SGHTA, CDR2 FQGNSA. Trimming stripped 5 bases from V and 3 bases from J, with 14 bases between. The CDR3 consists of 14 residues. CDR3 DNA: TGTGCCAGCAGCCCTGCCGGGGGTGGCTACGAGCAGTACTTC. Its translation is CASSPAGGGYEQYF. Combining the CDR3 with reference TRBV7-2 and TRBJ2-7 gives the whole variable domain GAGVSQSPSNKVTEKGKDVELRCDPISGHTALYWYRQSLGQGLEFLIYFQGNSAPDKSGLPSDRFSAERTGGSVSTLTIQRTQQEDSAVYLCASSPAGGGYEQYFGPGTRLTVT.

This clonotype was recorded many times. CDR3 region: CASSQGSGYEQYF. The CDR3 DNA reads as TGTGCCAGCAGCCAGGGGTCAGGCTACGAGCAGTACTTC. This rearrangement joins TRBV12-3 or TRBV12-4 to TRBJ2-7, with D possibly TRBD1 on 6 matching bases. Trimming removed 6 bases at V and 3 bases at J, with 12 bases between. There are 13 residues in the CDR3.

This clonotype was detected many times. The rearrangement uses TRBV20-1 and TRBJ1-6; TRBD1 agrees at 7 bases. The CDR3 covers 15 residues. From germline, CDR1 is DFQATT and CDR2 SNEGSKA (reference sequence). V shed 6 bases and J 6 bases; nucleotides not matched to a gene: 11. The CDR3 is CSATDGQGVNSPLHF. In nucleotides, the CDR3 is TGCAGTGCCACAGATGGGCAGGGGGTTAATTCACCCCTCCACTTT.

This clonotype was seen more than once but under ten times. The J gene is TRBJ1-1, the V gene TRBV25-1; D is uncertain. This CDR3 contains 14 residues. With 2 bases removed from V and 6 bases from J, the gap between germline ends came to 13 bases. From germline, CDR1 is MGHDK and CDR2 SYGVNS. The CDR3 here is CASSEPTWPAEAFF. Written as DNA, the CDR3 is TGTGCCAGCAGTGAACCCACATGGCCAGCTGAAGCTTTCTTT.

The chain links TRBV7-9 to TRBJ2-3; 8 bases agree with TRBD1. V lost 7 bases and J lost 2; bases outside the gene matches: 2. The germline CDR1 and CDR2 sequences are SEHNR and FQNEAQ (reference sequence). The CDR3 extends over 13 amino acids. As DNA, the CDR3 is TGTGCCAGCACGACAGGGGTCACAGATACGCAGTATTTT. It is translated as CASTTGVTDTQYF.

The table lists this clonotype with many counts. The chain recombines TRBV11-2 with TRBJ1-1; 10 positions agree with TRBD1. With 5 bases clipped from V and 5 bases from J, the junction kept 5 bases outside the gene matches. The CDR3 has 14 amino acids. Germline CDR1 SGHAT, CDR2 FQNNGV. This CDR3 is CASSSDRGRTEAFF. The CDR3 region has the DNA TGTGCCAGCAGCAGCGACAGGGGGCGGACTGAAGCTTTCTTT.

This sequence joins TRBV29-1 and TRBJ1-2; unclear D gene. Germline-derived CDR1 and CDR2 are SQVTM and ANQGSEA. This CDR3 is 12 amino acids long. Trimming removed 2 bases from V and 2 bases from J, with 6 bases in between. The CDR3 DNA reads as TGCAGCGTTGAACCCGGGAACTATGGCTACACCTTC. Protein product: CSVEPGNYGYTF.